This T cell receptor beta chain was found in a study of T-cell reconstitution after alpha-beta-depleted transplantation in children. Trimming removed 0 bases from V and 2 bases from J, with 9 bases in between. The CDR3 totals 15 residues. From germline, CDR1 is KGHSH and CDR2 LQKENI. Study-level findings and limits: The study traced high day-60 TCRbeta diversity in some patients to surviving recipient T cells and thymic progenitors. The main origin of T-cell counts and diversity one year after transplant was newly produced T cells. Reports say that about two months after transplant, the alpha-beta T cells came out of several hundred graft clones that had expanded.

This clonotype has only a few counts. What it binds is not known. A library of TCRbeta sequences, prepared with unique molecular identifiers, was generated. Each CDR3 protein is one row after TCRdb ran MiXCR on the PCR reads. The table includes some 450,000 distinct CDR3 sequences, approximately 41% detected once. The chain links TRBV18 to TRBJ2-3; a possible D gene is TRBD2 (6 bases). The sample was PBMCs, taken before TCRalphabeta/CD19-depleted stem cell transplant. The receptor was derived from a girl aged 2-10 years with aplastic anemia, due to receive a stem cell transplant. In DNA form, the CDR3 reads TGTGCCAGCTCACCACCGGCGGGAAACACAGATACGCAGTATTTT. Translation gives CASSPPAGNTDTQYF.